This T cell receptor (beta chain) comes out of a study of blood T cell repertoires in COVID-19. Study context: Samples representing acute and convalescent COVID-19 were sourced from the United States, Italy and Spain. Nucleic acid was either cDNA or gDNA, and it came from T cells, B-cell-depleted T cells, or PBMCs.

Original methodology: Reference gene primer amplification in the assay estimated nucleated cell counts. Produced via immunoSEQ multiplex PCR; TCRdb's table is partial and in-frame only. That table gives V, J and clone size, and the DNA gave D and trimming. This table holds some 200,000 clones, around 84% found once. V was pared by 3 bases and J by 3 bases, with 8 bases between. The CDR3 contains 13 residues. The specimen was peripheral blood. This clonotype was sampled from a woman at least 80 years old with active or convalescent COVID-19. J is TRBJ1-1 and V is TRBV12-3 or TRBV12-4, with D tentatively TRBD1 (5 bases). The CDR3 DNA sequence: TGTGCCAGCAGTTTTTCGACAGACACTGAAGCTTTCTTT. As protein: CASSFSTDTEAFF.